The next 11 T cell receptor beta chains were all read from a single sample in a study of blood T cell repertoires in COVID-19. Measured with immunoSEQ multiplex PCR; TCRdb has only the in-frame clones, and not every one. The sample holds around 170,000 clones, 85% to 90% seen once. The sample comprised peripheral blood. The receptors shown here come from a man aged 45-60 years with active or convalescent COVID-19.

The chain recombines TRBV29-1 with TRBJ2-5; 7 bases match TRBD1. Losses at the gene ends were 4 bases for V and 7 bases for J; bases not matched to a gene: 12. The CDR3 runs to 14 residues. Germline CDR1 and CDR2: SQVTM and ANQGSEA. The CDR3 protein is CSVAPDRTTGTQYF. The CDR3 bases are TGCAGCGTTGCTCCGGACAGGACAACCGGGACCCAGTACTTC.

This clone was detected once. The chain combines TRBV2 with TRBJ1-5; no clear D gene. With 6 bases removed from V and 7 bases from J, the gap between germline ends came to 22 bases. The germline V gene encodes CDR1 SNHLY and CDR2 FYNNEI. This CDR3 comprises 16 residues. The CDR3 spells CASRDSEEGIWQPQHF. DNA for the CDR3: TGTGCCAGCAGGGATAGCGAGGAGGGAATTTGGCAGCCCCAGCATTTT.

This chain joins TRBV5-1 and TRBJ2-1; TRBD1 matches 9 bases. The CDR3 loop spans 16 amino acids. V was clipped by 3 bases and J by 5 bases; unmatched bases: 9. Germline CDR1 SGHRS, CDR2 YFSETQ. The CDR3 DNA reads TGCGCCAGCAGCTCGAGAACGGACAGGGGTAACAATGAGCAGTTCTTC. Translated, it gives CASSSRTDRGNNEQFF.

The genes are TRBV4-1 and TRBJ1-2; 9 bases match TRBD1. V lost 5 bases to trimming and J lost 7 bases; unmatched junction nucleotides: 8. The germline gives CDR1 MGHRA, CDR2 YSYEKL. The CDR3 has 14 residues. The CDR3 reads CASSVFTGGSGYTF. CDR3 in DNA: TGCGCCAGCAGCGTTTTCACAGGGGGCAGTGGCTACACCTTC.

The chain has TRBV5-4 and TRBJ1-6; TRBD1 is a possible D gene (6 bases). The germline V and J ends were trimmed by 7 bases and 7 bases, with 18 bases remaining between them. CDR1 is SGHNT, CDR2 YYREEE, per germline (reference sequence). The CDR3 totals 15 residues. The DNA for the CDR3 is TGTGCCAGCTGGTTCGGAGGACAGCAAAATTCACCCCTCCACTTT. Translation gives CASWFGGQQNSPLHF. The whole variable domain, filled in from reference TRBV5-4 and TRBJ1-6, reads ETGVTQSPTHLIKTRGQQVTLRCSSQSGHNTVSWYQQALGQGPQFIFQYYREEENGRGNFPPRFSGLQFPNYSSELNVNALELDDSALYLCASWFGGQQNSPLHFGNGTRLTVT.

This clone was counted once. This chain uses TRBV30 with TRBJ1-1; 8 bases align to TRBD1. The CDR3 has 14 residues. Germline V gene sequence: CDR1 GTSNPN, CDR2 SVGIG (reference sequence). V lost 2 bases and J lost 5; bases outside the gene matches: 7. In nucleotides, the CDR3 is TGTGCCTGGAGTCATCAGGGGGCATTAACTGAAGCTTTCTTT. The encoded protein is CAWSHQGALTEAFF.

The chain joins TRBV12-3 or TRBV12-4 to TRBJ2-3; D not resolved. V lost 10 bases, J lost 0 bases, and 8 bases lay in between. This CDR3 comprises 12 residues. CDR3 nucleotides: TGTGCCACCACATCTAGCACAGATACGCAGTATTTT. It is translated as CATTSSTDTQYF.

This clone was observed a handful of times. CDR3 sequence: CASSLAGFSNQPQHF. Here the CDR3 DNA reads TGTGCCAGCAGCCTGGCGGGTTTCAGCAATCAGCCCCAGCATTTT. This chain uses TRBV6-5 with TRBJ1-5; no definite D call. Germline lookup yields CDR1 MNHEY and CDR2 SVGAGI. The CDR3 loop spans 15 amino acids. Trimming cost V 6 bases and J 1 base, with 13 bases left between them.

The chain couples TRBV3-1 (or the pseudogene TRBV3-2) to TRBJ1-1; 7 bases map to TRBD1. Germline CDR1 is LGHDT and CDR2 is YNNKEL (reference sequence). This CDR3 spans 17 amino acids. The V segment lost 4 bases and the J segment 1 base; nucleotides outside the gene matches: 12. The CDR3 DNA reads TGTGCCAGCAGCCCCGGGACAGTTTGTCTCGGGAACACTGAAGCTTTCTTT. Translating it yields CASSPGTVCLGNTEAFF.

The chain has TRBV13 and TRBJ1-3; 10 bases align to TRBD1. The CDR3 length is 17 residues. The germline V gene encodes CDR1 PRHDT and CDR2 FYEKMQ (reference sequence). V lost 5 bases and J lost 0; bases outside the gene matches: 7. The CDR3: CASSGRTGGNSGNTIYF. CDR3 in DNA: TGTGCCAGCAGCGGTCGGACAGGGGGAAACTCTGGAAACACCATATATTTT.

V and J are TRBV6-5 and TRBJ2-7; 8 bases are shared with TRBD2. J was trimmed by 1 base and V by 4 bases; bases with no gene match: 9. Germline V CDR1 and CDR2: MNHEY, SVGAGI. The CDR3 spans 16 residues. The CDR3 DNA reads TGTGCCAGCAGTTCCCTCAGCGGGAGAGGGTCCTACGAGCAGTACTTC. Protein sequence: CASSSLSGRGSYEQYF.